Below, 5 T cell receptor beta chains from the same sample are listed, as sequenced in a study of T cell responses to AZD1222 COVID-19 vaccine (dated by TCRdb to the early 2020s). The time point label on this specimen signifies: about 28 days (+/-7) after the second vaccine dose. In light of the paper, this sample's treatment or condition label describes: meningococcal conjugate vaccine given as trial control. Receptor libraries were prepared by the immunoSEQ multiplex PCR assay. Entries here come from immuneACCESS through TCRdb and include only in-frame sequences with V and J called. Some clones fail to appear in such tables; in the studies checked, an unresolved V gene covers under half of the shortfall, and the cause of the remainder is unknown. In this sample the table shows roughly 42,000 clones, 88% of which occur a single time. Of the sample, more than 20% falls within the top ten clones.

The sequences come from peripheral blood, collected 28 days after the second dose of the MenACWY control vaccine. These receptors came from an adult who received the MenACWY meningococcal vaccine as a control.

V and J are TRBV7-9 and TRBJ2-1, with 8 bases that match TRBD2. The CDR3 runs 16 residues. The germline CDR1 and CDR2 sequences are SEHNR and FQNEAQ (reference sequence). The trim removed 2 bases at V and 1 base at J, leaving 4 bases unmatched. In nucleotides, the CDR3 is TGTGCCAGCAGCTTAATTGGGACTAGGTCCTACAATGAGCAGTTCTTC. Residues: CASSLIGTRSYNEQFF.

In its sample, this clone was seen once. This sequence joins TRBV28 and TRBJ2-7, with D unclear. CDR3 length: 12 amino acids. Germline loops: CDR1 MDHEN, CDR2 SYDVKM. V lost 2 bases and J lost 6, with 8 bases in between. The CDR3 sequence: CASSLAPLEQYF. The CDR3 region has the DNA TGTGCCAGCAGTTTAGCCCCCCTCGAGCAGTACTTC.

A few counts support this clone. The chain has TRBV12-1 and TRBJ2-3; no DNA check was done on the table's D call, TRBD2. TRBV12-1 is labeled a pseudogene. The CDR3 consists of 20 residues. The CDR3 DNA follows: TGTGCCAGCAGCTTTGCCCCGACTGCAAAAGGCGGGAGGAACACAGATACGCAGTATTTT. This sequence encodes CASSFAPTAKGGRNTDTQYF.

DNA for the CDR3: TGCGCCAGCCTGGACTATCCTAGCTCTGGGGCCAACGTCCTGACTTTC. Translating gives CASLDYPSSGANVLTF. The V gene is TRBV4-1, the J gene TRBJ2-6, with D possibly matching TRBD2 (6 bases). Trimming removed 8 bases from V and 0 bases from J, with 14 bases in between. Germline lookup yields CDR1 MGHRA and CDR2 YSYEKL. The CDR3 contains 16 residues.

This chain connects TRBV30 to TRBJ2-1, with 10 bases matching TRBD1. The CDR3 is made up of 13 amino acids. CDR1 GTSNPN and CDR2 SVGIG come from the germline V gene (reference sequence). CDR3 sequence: CTTGTGANNEQFF. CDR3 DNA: TGTACCACAGGGACAGGGGCAAACAATGAGCAGTTCTTC.